Following are 8 T cell receptor beta chains from one sample sequenced in a study of T cell changes during pregnancy in multiple sclerosis. Method: immunoSEQ multiplex PCR; TCRdb's copy keeps in-frame clones and lacks some. The data show tens of thousands of clones, with 90% to 95% seen just once and 5.5% held by the top ten. The sample in question was CD8+ T cells from peripheral blood mononuclear cells, obtained before pregnancy. These receptor sequences come from a female donor with multiple sclerosis, enrolled in a pregnancy study.

This clone was found once. The genes are TRBV7-3 and TRBJ1-1, with D possibly being TRBD1 (6 bases). V gave up 1 base and J gave up 8 bases, with 11 bases separating them. This CDR3 has 13 amino acids. Germline V lookup: CDR1 SGHTA, CDR2 FQGTGA. As DNA, the CDR3 is TGTGCCAGCAGCTTAATGAACACAGGGGAAGCTTTCTTT. This encodes CASSLMNTGEAFF.

The gene calls are TRBV6-4 and TRBJ1-2, with 9 bases matching TRBD1. CDR3 length equals 14 residues. Trimming took 2 bases from V and 6 from J; bases not matched to a gene: 4. The germline V gene has CDR1 MRHNA and CDR2 SNTAGT. The CDR3 protein is CASSDLGQGNGYTF. The DNA for the CDR3 is TGTGCCAGCAGTGACCTTGGACAGGGGAATGGCTACACCTTC.

The sample holds one count of this clone. The J gene is TRBJ2-3, the V gene TRBV7-9, with 16 bases fitting TRBD2. The CDR3 spans 17 residues. V lost 3 bases and J lost 6; bases outside the gene matches: 6. Germline values: CDR1 SEHNR, CDR2 FQNEAQ (reference sequence). DNA for the CDR3: TGTGCCAGCAGCTTGGGACTAGCGGGAGGGCCTTTGGATACGCAGTATTTT. It specifies CASSLGLAGGPLDTQYF.

The gene calls are TRBV2 and TRBJ1-2; TRBD1 matches 8 bases. This CDR3 is 16 amino acids long. The V and J ends lost 4 bases and 5 bases, in that order; junction bases with no gene match: 12. Looked up from germline, CDR1 is SNHLY and CDR2 is FYNNEI. The CDR3 loop is CASSGEYRDRKYGYTF. The CDR3 DNA reads as TGTGCCAGCAGTGGAGAATACCGGGACAGGAAGTATGGCTACACCTTC.

The chain combines TRBV2 with TRBJ2-1; TRBD2 agrees at 8 bases. Trimming removed 7 bases from V and 1 base from J; junction bases left unmatched: 3. In germline, CDR1 is SNHLY, CDR2 FYNNEI. CDR3 size: 14 residues. CDR3 sequence: CASKTGGSYNEQFF. CDR3 in DNA: TGTGCCAGCAAAACGGGAGGGTCCTACAATGAGCAGTTCTTC.

The rearrangement joins TRBV4-3 to TRBJ2-5; TRBD2 agrees at 8 bases. The CDR3 consists of 17 residues. V dropped 1 base and J dropped 2; count of bases not matched to a gene: 9. Looked up from germline, CDR1 is LGHNA and CDR2 is YSLEER. Here the CDR3 DNA reads TGCGCCAGCAGCCAAGCCCTGAGTACTAGCGGACAAGAGACCCAGTACTTC. This gives the protein CASSQALSTSGQETQYF.

This sequence joins TRBV28 and TRBJ2-5; D gene uncertain. The CDR3 spans 15 residues. V was clipped by 2 bases and J by 4 bases, with 14 bases between them. CDR1 is MDHEN and CDR2 is SYDVKM in the germline V gene. In DNA, the CDR3 is TGTGCCAGCAGTTTAGGGTGGTCAGAGGTAGAGACCCAGTACTTC. As protein: CASSLGWSEVETQYF.

This sequence joins TRBV5-6 and TRBJ2-7, with 9 bases fitting TRBD2. J was trimmed by 3 bases and V by 4 bases; bases with no gene match: 11. CDR1 and CDR2 (germline): SGHDT, YYEEEE. The CDR3 runs 16 residues. The CDR3 DNA reads as TGTGCCAGCAGCCCCTCCTCGGGACTAGCTAGCTACGAGCAGTACTTC. Protein: CASSPSSGLASYEQYF.